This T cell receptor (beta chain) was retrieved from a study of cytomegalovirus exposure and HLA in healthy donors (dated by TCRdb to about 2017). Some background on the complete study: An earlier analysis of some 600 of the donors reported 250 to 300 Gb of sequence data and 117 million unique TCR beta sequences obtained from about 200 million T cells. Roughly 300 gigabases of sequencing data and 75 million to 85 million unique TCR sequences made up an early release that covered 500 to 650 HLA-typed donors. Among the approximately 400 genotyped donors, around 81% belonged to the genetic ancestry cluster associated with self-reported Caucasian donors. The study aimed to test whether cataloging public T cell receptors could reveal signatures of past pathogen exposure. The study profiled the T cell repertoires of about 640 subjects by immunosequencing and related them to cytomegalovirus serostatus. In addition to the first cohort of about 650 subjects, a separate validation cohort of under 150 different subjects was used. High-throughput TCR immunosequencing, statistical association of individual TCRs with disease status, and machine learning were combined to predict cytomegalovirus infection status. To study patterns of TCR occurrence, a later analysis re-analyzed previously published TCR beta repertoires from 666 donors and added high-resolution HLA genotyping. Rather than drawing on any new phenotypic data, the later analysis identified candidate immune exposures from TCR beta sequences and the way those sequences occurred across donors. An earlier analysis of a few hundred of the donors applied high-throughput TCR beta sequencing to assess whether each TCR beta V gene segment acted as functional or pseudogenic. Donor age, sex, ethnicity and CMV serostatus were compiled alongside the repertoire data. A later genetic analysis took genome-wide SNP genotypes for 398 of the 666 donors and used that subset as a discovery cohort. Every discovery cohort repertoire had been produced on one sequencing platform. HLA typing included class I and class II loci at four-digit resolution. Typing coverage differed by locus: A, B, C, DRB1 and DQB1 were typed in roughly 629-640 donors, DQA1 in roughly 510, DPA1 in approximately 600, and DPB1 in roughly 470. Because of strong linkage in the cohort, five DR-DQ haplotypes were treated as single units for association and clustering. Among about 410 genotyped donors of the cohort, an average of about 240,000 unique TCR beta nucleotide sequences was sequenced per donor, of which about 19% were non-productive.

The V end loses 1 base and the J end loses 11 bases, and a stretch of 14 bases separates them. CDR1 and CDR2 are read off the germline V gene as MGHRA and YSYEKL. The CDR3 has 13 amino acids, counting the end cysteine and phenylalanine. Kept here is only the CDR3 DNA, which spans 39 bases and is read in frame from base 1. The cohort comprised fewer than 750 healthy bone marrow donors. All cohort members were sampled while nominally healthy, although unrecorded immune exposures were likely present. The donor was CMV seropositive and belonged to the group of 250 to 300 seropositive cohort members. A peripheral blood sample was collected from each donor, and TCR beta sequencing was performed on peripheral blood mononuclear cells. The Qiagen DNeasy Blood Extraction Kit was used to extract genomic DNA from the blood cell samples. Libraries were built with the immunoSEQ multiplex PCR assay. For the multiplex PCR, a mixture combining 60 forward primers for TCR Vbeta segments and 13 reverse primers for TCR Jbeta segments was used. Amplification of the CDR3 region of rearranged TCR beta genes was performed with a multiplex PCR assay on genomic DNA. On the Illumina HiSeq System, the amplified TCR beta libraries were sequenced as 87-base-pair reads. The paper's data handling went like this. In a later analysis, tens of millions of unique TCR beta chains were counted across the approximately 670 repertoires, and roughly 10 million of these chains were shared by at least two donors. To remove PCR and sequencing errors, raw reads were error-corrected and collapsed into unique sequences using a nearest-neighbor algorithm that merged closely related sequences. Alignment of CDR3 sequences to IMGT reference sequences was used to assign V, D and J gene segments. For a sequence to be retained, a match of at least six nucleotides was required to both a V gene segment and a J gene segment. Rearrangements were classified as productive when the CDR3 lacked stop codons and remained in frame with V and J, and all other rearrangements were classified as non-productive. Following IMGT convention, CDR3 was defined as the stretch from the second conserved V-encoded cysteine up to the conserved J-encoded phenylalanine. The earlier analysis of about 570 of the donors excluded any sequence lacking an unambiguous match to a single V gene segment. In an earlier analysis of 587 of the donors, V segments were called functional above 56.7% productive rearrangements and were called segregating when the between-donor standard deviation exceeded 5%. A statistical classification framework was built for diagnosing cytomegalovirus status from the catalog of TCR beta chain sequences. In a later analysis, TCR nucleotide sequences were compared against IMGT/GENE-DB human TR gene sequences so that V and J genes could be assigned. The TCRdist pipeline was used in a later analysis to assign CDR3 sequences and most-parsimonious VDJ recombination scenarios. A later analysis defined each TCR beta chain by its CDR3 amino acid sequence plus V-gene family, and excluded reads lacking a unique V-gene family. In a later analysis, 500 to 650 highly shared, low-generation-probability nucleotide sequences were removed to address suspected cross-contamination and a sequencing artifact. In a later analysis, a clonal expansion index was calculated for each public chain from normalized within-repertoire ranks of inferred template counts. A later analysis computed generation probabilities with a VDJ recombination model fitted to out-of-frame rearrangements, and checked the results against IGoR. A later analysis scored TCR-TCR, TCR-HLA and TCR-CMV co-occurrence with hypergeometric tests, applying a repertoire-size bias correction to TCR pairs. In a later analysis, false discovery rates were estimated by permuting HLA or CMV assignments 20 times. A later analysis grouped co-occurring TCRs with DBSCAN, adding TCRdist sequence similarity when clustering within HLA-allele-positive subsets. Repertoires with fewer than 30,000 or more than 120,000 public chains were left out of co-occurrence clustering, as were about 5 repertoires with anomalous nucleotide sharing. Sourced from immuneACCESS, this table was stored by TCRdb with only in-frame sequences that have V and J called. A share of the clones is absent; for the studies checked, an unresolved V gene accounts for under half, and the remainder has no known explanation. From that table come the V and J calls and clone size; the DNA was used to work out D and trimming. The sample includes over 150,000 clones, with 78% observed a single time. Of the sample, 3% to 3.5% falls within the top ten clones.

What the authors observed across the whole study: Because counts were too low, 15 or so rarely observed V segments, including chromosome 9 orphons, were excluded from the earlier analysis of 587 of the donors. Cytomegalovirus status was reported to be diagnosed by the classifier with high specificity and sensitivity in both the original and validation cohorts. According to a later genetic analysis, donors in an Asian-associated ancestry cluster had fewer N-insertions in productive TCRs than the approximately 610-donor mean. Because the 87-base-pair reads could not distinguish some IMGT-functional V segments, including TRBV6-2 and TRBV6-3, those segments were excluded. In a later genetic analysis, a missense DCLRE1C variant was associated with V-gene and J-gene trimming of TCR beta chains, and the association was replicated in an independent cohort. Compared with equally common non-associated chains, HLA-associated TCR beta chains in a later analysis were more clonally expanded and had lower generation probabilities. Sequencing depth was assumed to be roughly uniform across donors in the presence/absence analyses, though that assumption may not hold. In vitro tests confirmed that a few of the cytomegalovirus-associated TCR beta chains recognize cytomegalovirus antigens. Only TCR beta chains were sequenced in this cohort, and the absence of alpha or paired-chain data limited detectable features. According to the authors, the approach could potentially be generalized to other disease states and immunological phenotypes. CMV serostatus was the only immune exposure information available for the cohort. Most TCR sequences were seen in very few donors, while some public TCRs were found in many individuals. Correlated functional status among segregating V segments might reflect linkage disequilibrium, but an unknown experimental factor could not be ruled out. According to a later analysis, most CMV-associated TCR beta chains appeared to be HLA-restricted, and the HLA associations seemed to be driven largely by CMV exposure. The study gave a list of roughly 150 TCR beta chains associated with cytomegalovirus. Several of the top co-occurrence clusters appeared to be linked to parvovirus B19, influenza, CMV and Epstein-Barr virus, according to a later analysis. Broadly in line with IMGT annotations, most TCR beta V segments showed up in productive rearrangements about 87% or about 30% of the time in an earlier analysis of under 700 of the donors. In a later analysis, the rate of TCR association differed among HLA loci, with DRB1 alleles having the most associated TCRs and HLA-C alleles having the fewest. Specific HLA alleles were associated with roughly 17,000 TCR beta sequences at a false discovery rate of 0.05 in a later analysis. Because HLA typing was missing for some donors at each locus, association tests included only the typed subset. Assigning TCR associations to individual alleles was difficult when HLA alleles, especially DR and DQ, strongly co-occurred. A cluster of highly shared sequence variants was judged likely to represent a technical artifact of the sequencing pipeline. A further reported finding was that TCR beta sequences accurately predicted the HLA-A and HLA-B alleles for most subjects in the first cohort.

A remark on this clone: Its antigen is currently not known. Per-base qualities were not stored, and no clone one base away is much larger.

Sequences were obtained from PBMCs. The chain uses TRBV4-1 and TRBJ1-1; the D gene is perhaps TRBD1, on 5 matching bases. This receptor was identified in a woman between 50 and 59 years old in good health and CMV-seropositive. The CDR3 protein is CASSQGGSERAFF. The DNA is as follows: TGCGCCAGCAGCCAAGGGGGCAGTGAAAGGGCTTTCTTT.